Below are 5 T cell receptor beta chains sequenced from a single sample in a study of cytotoxic CD8 clonotypes in ibrutinib-treated CLL. Produced via immunoSEQ multiplex PCR; TCRdb's table is partial and in-frame only. Here the sample spans just over 200,000 clones, 60% to 80% being singletons. The specimen comprised PBMCs, sampled after 12 months of ibrutinib treatment. The receptors come from a human donor with chronic lymphocytic leukemia.

CDR3 region: CASSLKAARGQFF. The CDR3 DNA sequence: TGTGCCAGCAGTTTGAAGGCGGCCCGGGGGCAGTTCTTC. The chain carries TRBV28 and TRBJ2-1, with D perhaps TRBD2 (5 bases). CDR3 length equals 13 residues. The germline V and J ends were trimmed by 3 bases and 12 bases, with 15 bases remaining between them. Germline V CDR1 and CDR2: MDHEN, SYDVKM.

The V and J genes are TRBV13 and TRBJ1-6; D may be TRBD1 (5 bases). The germline V gene has CDR1 PRHDT and CDR2 FYEKMQ (reference sequence). V was shortened by 0 bases and J by 11 bases, with 17 bases between the two germline ends. The CDR3 loop spans 16 amino acids. This CDR3 reads CASSLGGDGGVTPLHF. The CDR3 DNA reads as TGTGCCAGCAGCTTAGGGGGCGACGGGGGAGTGACACCCCTCCACTTT.

The CDR3 DNA sequence: TGTGCCAGCGGTCTTGGGGGCCTAGAGAATCAGCCCCAGCATTTT. Amino acid sequence: CASGLGGLENQPQHF. This chain links TRBV7-8 with TRBJ1-5; D might be TRBD1 (6 bases). V lost 8 bases, J lost 4 bases, and 18 bases lay in between. In germline, CDR1 is SGHVS, CDR2 FQNEAQ. The CDR3 has 15 residues.

The CDR3 coding sequence is TGTGCCACCAGGTTGAGAGCGGAAGAGACCCAGTACTTC. Amino acids: CATRLRAEETQYF. The chain employs TRBV10-3 and TRBJ2-5; possibly TRBD2 for D (5 bases). Trimming cost V 10 bases and J 3 bases, with 15 bases left between them. Per the germline V gene, CDR1 is ENHRY and CDR2 is SYGVKD. The CDR3 is 13 residues long.

The chain has TRBV7-8 and TRBJ1-1; TRBD1 matches at 8 bases. Germline loops: CDR1 SGHVS, CDR2 FQNEAQ. Losses at the gene ends were 6 bases for V and 11 bases for J; bases not matched to a gene: 11. The CDR3 runs to 13 residues. The CDR3 sequence is CASSSAATGGAFF. The CDR3 DNA sequence: TGTGCCAGCAGTTCCGCAGCAACAGGGGGGGCTTTCTTT.